The 17 T cell receptor beta chains below were found in one sample sequenced in a study of beta chain features in type 1 diabetes. Expressed TCRB transcripts were sequenced after all isolated RNA was converted to cDNA. Sequencing was performed with immunoSEQ multiplex PCR; in TCRdb, only in-frame clones are kept and a portion is missing. The table has just over 600,000 clones, roughly a sixth seen once; the top ten hold approximately 0.093%. Sequenced: naive CD4+ T cells from blood. The receptor source for this set is a man between 18 and 29 years old in good health.

There are a few counts of this clone. The chain couples TRBV5-1 to TRBJ1-4; D gene unclear. Germline CDR1 is SGHRS and CDR2 is YFSETQ. Trimming pared 0 bases from V and 7 bases from J, leaving 10 bases between. The CDR3 is 14 residues long. CDR3: CASSLALPGEKLFF. In nucleotides, the CDR3 is TGCGCCAGCAGCTTGGCCCTGCCGGGTGAAAAACTGTTTTTT.

The J gene is TRBJ2-7, the V gene TRBV6-6; D might be TRBD2 (5 bases). The CDR3 loop spans 15 amino acids. Germline CDR1 reads MNHNY; CDR2 reads SVGAGI (reference sequence). Trimming cost V 0 bases and J 6 bases, with 15 bases left between them. CDR3 amino acids: CASSYSREGMGEQYF. The CDR3 DNA reads TGTGCCAGCAGTTACTCGAGGGAAGGGATGGGCGAGCAGTACTTC.

This clone came up a few times. Its ends do not fully match the called genes, so a read error is possible. The rearrangement joins TRBV7-9 to TRBJ1-1; no clear D gene. The CDR3 is made up of 12 amino acids. CDR1 SEHNR and CDR2 FQNEAQ come from the germline V gene (reference sequence). CDR3 in amino acids: CASSLEALGYSF. CDR3 DNA sequence: TGTGCCAGCAGCTTGGAGGCTCTGGGTTATTCCTTT.

This rearrangement joins TRBV11-2 to TRBJ2-7, with TRBD2 matching over 10 bases. This CDR3 is 16 amino acids long. The V segment lost 5 bases and the J segment 4 bases; nucleotides outside the gene matches: 11. The germline CDR1 and CDR2 sequences are SGHAT and FQNNGV. CDR3 DNA sequence: TGTGCCAGCAGCCTCACTAGCGGGGTAGGCCGATACGAGCAGTACTTC. The encoded protein is CASSLTSGVGRYEQYF.

This clone was seen more than once but under ten times. This rearrangement joins TRBV7-2 to TRBJ2-7; D gene ambiguous. CDR1 and CDR2 from the germline V gene are SGHTA and FQGNSA. V was cut by 4 bases and J by 0 bases, with 7 bases left in between. The CDR3 totals 13 residues. The CDR3 bases are TGTGCCAGCAGCTCCTCGAGCTCCTACGAGCAGTACTTC. Translated: CASSSSSSYEQYF.

This clone showed up just a few times. The CDR3 DNA follows: TGTGCCAGCAGCCAATTGTGGGAGACTATGAATGAGCAGTTCTTC. Translation gives CASSQLWETMNEQFF. The V gene is TRBV14, the J gene TRBJ2-1; D perhaps matches TRBD2 (5 bases). CDR1 is SGHDN, CDR2 FVKESK, per germline. The CDR3 extends over 15 amino acids. The germline V and J ends were trimmed by 2 bases and 7 bases, with 15 bases remaining between them.

This clone came up a few times. V and J are TRBV28 and TRBJ1-1, with D unclear. Trimming took off 6 bases at V and 2 bases at J, with 13 bases between the two ends. The CDR3 loop spans 14 amino acids. In germline, CDR1 is MDHEN, CDR2 SYDVKM. CDR3 residues: CASRKTEKNTEAFF. Written as DNA, the CDR3 is TGTGCCAGCAGGAAAACAGAGAAAAACACTGAAGCTTTCTTT. Variable domain in full (rest from reference TRBV28 and TRBJ1-1): DVKVTQSSRYLVKRTGEKVFLECVQDMDHENMFWYRQDPGLGLRLIYFSYDVKMKEKGDIPEGYSVSREKKERFSLILESASTNQTSMYLCASRKTEKNTEAFFGQGTRLTVV.

The V call is TRBV5-6, the J call TRBJ1-2, with TRBD1 identical over 7 bases. Germline values: CDR1 SGHDT, CDR2 YYEEEE. Losses at the gene ends were 4 bases for V and 6 bases for J; bases not matched to a gene: 6. The CDR3 runs 13 residues. This CDR3 is CASSHRQGHGYTF. The CDR3 DNA follows: TGTGCCAGCAGCCACCGACAGGGACATGGCTACACCTTC.

The V call is TRBV4-2, the J call TRBJ2-1; possible D gene TRBD1, 5 bases. This CDR3 has 13 residues. Trimming left V 0 bases short and J 9 bases short, with 9 bases between. In germline, CDR1 is LGHNA, CDR2 YNFKEQ. CDR3 sequence (DNA): TGTGCCAGCAGCCAAGATGGAAGGGGTGAGCAGTTCTTC. It specifies CASSQDGRGEQFF.

This clone came up a few times. This sequence joins TRBV7-2 and TRBJ2-5; a possible D gene is TRBD2 (5 bases). Trimming shortened V by 1 base and J by 2 bases, and 11 bases separated the two germline ends. Germline CDR1 and CDR2: SGHTA and FQGNSA. The CDR3 spans 15 residues. In DNA form, the CDR3 reads TGTGCCAGCAGCTTAGGGCCGCAGCGGCAAGAGACCCAGTACTTC. Amino acids: CASSLGPQRQETQYF.

This clone was observed a few times. The V gene is TRBV4-1, the J gene TRBJ2-7, with TRBD2 identical over 10 bases. The CDR3 runs 15 residues. Germline V gives CDR1 MGHRA, CDR2 YSYEKL. J lost 3 bases, V lost 4 bases, and 6 bases had no gene match. The CDR3 is CASSLSGTSDYEQYF. CDR3 nucleotides: TGCGCCAGCAGCCTTTCCGGGACTAGCGACTACGAGCAGTACTTC.

J is TRBJ2-5 and V is TRBV7-9; 9 bases line up with TRBD2. Germline loops: CDR1 SEHNR, CDR2 FQNEAQ (reference sequence). The CDR3 totals 17 residues. Trimming at V came to 5 bases and at J to 0 bases, leaving 10 bases not matched to a gene. This CDR3 reads CASSRGLAGRYQETQYF. For the CDR3, the DNA is TGTGCCAGCAGCCGGGGGCTAGCGGGGAGGTACCAAGAGACCCAGTACTTC.

This clone was counted a few times. The chain uses TRBV7-3 and TRBJ1-1; weak D call: TRBD1 (5 bases). There are 15 residues in the CDR3. Trimming took 5 bases from V and 10 from J, leaving 23 bases between them. From germline, CDR1 is SGHTA and CDR2 FQGTGA. The CDR3 sequence: CASSLSAGLPLVAFF. CDR3 in DNA: TGTGCCAGCAGCCTTAGTGCGGGGCTCCCATTGGTAGCTTTCTTT. Based on the CDR3 plus reference TRBV7-3 and TRBJ1-1, the full variable domain is GAGVSQTPSNKVTEKGKYVELRCDPISGHTALYWYRQSLGQGPEFLIYFQGTGAADDSGLPNDRFFAVRPEGSVSTLKIQRTERGDSAVYLCASSLSAGLPLVAFFGQGTRLTVV.

The rearrangement links TRBV10-3 to TRBJ2-1, with 10 bases fitting TRBD2. The CDR3 is 17 amino acids. The germline CDR1 and CDR2 sequences are ENHRY and SYGVKD. The junction had 8 bases not matched to a gene; V was cut back by 4 bases and J by 2 bases. CDR3 DNA sequence: TGTGCCATCAGTGCGGCGGCTAGCGGGAGAGCCTACAATGAGCAGTTCTTC. Its translation is CAISAAASGRAYNEQFF.

This clone appeared a few times. The chain uses TRBV12-5 and TRBJ2-2; tentative D call: TRBD2 (5 bases). Germline CDR1 is LGHNT and CDR2 is FRNRAP. V shed 0 bases and J shed 6 bases, with 14 bases lying between them. This CDR3 has 16 residues. DNA of the CDR3: TGTGCTAGTGGTTTGGTATCGCCTAGCCGGGCCGGGGAGCTGTTTTTT. Translating gives CASGLVSPSRAGELFF.

This clone came up once. V gene TRBV2 combines with J gene TRBJ1-5; maybe TRBD1 (5 bases). This CDR3 region has 15 residues. V lost 2 bases and J lost 2, with 10 bases in between. Germline assignment: CDR1 SNHLY and CDR2 FYNNEI. The CDR3 DNA is TGTGCCAGCAGTGAACGGGGGTTGGGCAATCAGCCCCAGCATTTT. This translates into CASSERGLGNQPQHF.

This clone was seen a handful of times. The V gene is TRBV5-4, the J gene TRBJ1-1; weak D call: TRBD1 (6 bases). The CDR3 spans 14 residues. Trimming pared 5 bases from V and 5 bases from J, leaving 16 bases between. The germline gives CDR1 SGHNT, CDR2 YYREEE (reference sequence). In nucleotides, the CDR3 is TGTGCCAGCAGATTCTTCGGGGGGCGGACTGAAGCTTTCTTT. Its protein is CASRFFGGRTEAFF.